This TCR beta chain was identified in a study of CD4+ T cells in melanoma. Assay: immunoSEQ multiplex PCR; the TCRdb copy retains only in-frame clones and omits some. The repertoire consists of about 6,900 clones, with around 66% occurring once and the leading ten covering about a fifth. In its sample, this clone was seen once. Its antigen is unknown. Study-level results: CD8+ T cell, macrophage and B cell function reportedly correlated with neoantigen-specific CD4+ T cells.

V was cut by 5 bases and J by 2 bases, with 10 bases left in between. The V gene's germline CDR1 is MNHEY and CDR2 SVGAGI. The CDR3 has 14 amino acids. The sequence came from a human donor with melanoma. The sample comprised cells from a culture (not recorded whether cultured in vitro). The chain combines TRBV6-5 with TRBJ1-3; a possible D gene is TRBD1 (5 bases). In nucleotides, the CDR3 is TGTGCCAGCAGTCCCGGCAGGGCTGGAAACACCATATATTTT. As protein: CASSPGRAGNTIYF.